Listed below are T cell receptor beta chains from one sample, sequenced in a study of cytomegalovirus exposure and HLA in healthy donors. Profiled with immunoSEQ multiplex PCR; TCRdb holds only in-frame clones, not every one. The table lists roughly 200,000 clones, approximately 86% of them singletons. Sequencing input: PBMCs. These receptors were taken from a man aged 25 to 40 in good health and CMV-seropositive. Each CDR3 is given with its conserved first and last residue. The D gene is left open where the match is weak. Only some rows state a clone size, as once, few, many or a class for expanded clones.

NA	TRBV25-1	NA	TRBJ2-1	TGTGCCAGCAGTGGTCCAGGGAGCTCCTACAATGAGCAGTTCTTC	CASSGPGSSYNEQFF
TRBD2	TRBV2	NA	TRBJ2-2	TGTGCCAGCAGTGAAAGCCTAGCGGGGGCGAACACCGGGGAGCTGTTTTTT	CASSESLAGANTGELFF
TRBD1	TRBV5-1	NA	TRBJ1-1	TGCGCCAGCAGCACCGACAGGGGTACTGAAGCTTTCTTT	CASSTDRGTEAFF
TRBD2	TRBV28	NA	TRBJ2-3	TGTGCCAGCAGTTTTGTAGCGGGGACAGATACGCAGTATTTT	CASSFVAGTDTQYF
NA	TRBV7-9	NA	TRBJ2-7	TGTGCCAGCAGCTTCACGGACACCTCCTACGAGCAGTACTTC	CASSFTDTSYEQYF
TRBD1	TRBV27	once	TRBJ2-1	TGTGCCAGCAGGACAGGGCAGTACAATGAGCAGTTCTTC	CASRTGQYNEQFF
NA	TRBV7-9	NA	TRBJ1-2	TGTGCCAGCAGCCCGCCAACCGGGATACATGGCTACACCTTC	CASSPPTGIHGYTF
NA	TRBV6-5	NA	TRBJ2-1	TGTGCCAGCAGTTACTCGAATGCTGGAAATGAGCAGTTCTTC	CASSYSNAGNEQFF
NA	TRBV6-6	NA	TRBJ2-5	TGTGCCAGCAGAACAGGGAGCCAAGAGACCCAGTACTTC	CASRTGSQETQYF
NA	TRBV5-1	NA	TRBJ1-4	TGCGCCAGCTCAGCGGGCGTTGCAACTAATGAAAAACTGTTTTTT	CASSAGVATNEKLFF
TRBD1	TRBV18	NA	TRBJ2-7	TGTGCCAGCTCGGCGGCCGGGACAGGGGCCGCCCTAGGTCCCTACGAGCAGTACTTC	CASSAAGTGAALGPYEQYF
TRBD2	TRBV5-1	NA	TRBJ2-3	TGCGCCAGCAAGGGGCGGGGGGCCGCCCTCACAGATACGCAGTATTTT	CASKGRGAALTDTQYF
NA	TRBV15	NA	TRBJ2-7	TGTGCCACCAGCCCAAGCCCCCGGGACGGCTACGAGCAGTACTTC	CATSPSPRDGYEQYF
TRBD2	TRBV2	NA	TRBJ2-7	TGTGCCAGCAGTACGGGACTAGCGGAGAACTACGAGCAGTACTTC	CASSTGLAENYEQYF
TRBD1	TRBV6-1	NA	TRBJ1-1	TGTGCCAGCAGTCAACAGGGGTCCGTCAACACTGAAGCTTTCTTT	CASSQQGSVNTEAFF
NA	TRBV21-1	NA	TRBJ2-7	TGTGCCAGCAGAAGAAGAGGCTACGAGCAGTACTTC	CASRRRGYEQYF
NA	TRBV6-5	NA	TRBJ1-3	TGTGCCAGTATCCCGGCTAGCTCTGGAAACACCATATATTTT	CASIPASSGNTIYF
TRBD1	TRBV18	NA	TRBJ2-7	TGTGCCAGCTCACCCAGGGACAGCCTAGTCTACGAGCAGTACTTC	CASSPRDSLVYEQYF
NA	TRBV7-2	NA	TRBJ1-5	TGTGCCAGCAGCACCCAAGGTGGTAATCAGCCCCAGCATTTT	CASSTQGGNQPQHF
NA	TRBV5-1	NA	TRBJ1-5	TGCGCCAGCAGCTTGACCGGGCGCAATCAGCCCCAGCATTTT	CASSLTGRNQPQHF
NA	TRBV5-5	once	TRBJ2-1	TGTGCCAGCAGCTTGGAATTAAATGAGCAGTTCTTC	CASSLELNEQFF
NA	TRBV5-1	once	TRBJ2-7	TGCGCCAGCAGCGAAAGCGCGTACAGCTCCTACGAGCAGTACTTC	CASSESAYSSYEQYF
TRBD2	TRBV7-6	NA	TRBJ2-1	TGTGCCAGCAGCCCACAGACTAGCGGTTACAATGAGCAGTTCTTC	CASSPQTSGYNEQFF
NA	TRBV30	few	TRBJ1-2	TGTGCCTGGAGTGTCCGAACTAACTATGGCTACACCTTC	CAWSVRTNYGYTF
NA	TRBV11-2	NA	TRBJ1-1	TGTGCCAGCAGCGCGGGGGACATTCGGACTGAAGCTTTCTTT	CASSAGDIRTEAFF
TRBD2	TRBV4-3	NA	TRBJ2-1	TGCGCCAGCAGCCAAGCCCCCGGGACTAGCGGGGGTGGTGAGCAGTTCTTC	CASSQAPGTSGGGEQFF
TRBD1	TRBV2	NA	TRBJ2-2	TGTGCCAGCATTCAAGGACAGGGGTTCGCCGGGGAGCTGTTTTTT	CASIQGQGFAGELFF
NA	TRBV9	NA	TRBJ1-1	TGTGCCAGCAGTGGGGGAAACACTGAAGCTTTCTTT	CASSGGNTEAFF
NA	TRBV30	NA	TRBJ2-7	TGTGCCTGGAGCTCCGGGCCCCTAGGCGAGCAGTACTTC	CAWSSGPLGEQYF
NA	TRBV4-1	NA	TRBJ2-3	TGCGCCAGCAGCCAAGAGGACCGCACAGATACGCAGTATTTT	CASSQEDRTDTQYF
TRBD1	TRBV2	NA	TRBJ1-6	TGTGCCAGCACCCGGGACAGGGGGAATTCACCCCTCCACTTT	CASTRDRGNSPLHF
TRBD1	TRBV11-2	NA	TRBJ1-1	TGTGCCAGCACCCGGGACAGGGTGGAGGGGGCCGAAGCTTTCTTT	CASTRDRVEGAEAFF
TRBD1	TRBV29-1	NA	TRBJ1-5	TGCAGCGTCGCCACAGGGGGCGGGCAGCCCCAGCATTTT	CSVATGGGQPQHF
NA	TRBV6-5	NA	TRBJ1-5	TGTGCCAGCAGTCGGACAGCTAGCAATCAGCCCCAGCATTTT	CASSRTASNQPQHF
NA	TRBV7-9	few	TRBJ2-2	TGTGCCAGCAGCTCAGGGGAAAAGTCCGGGGAGCTGTTTTTT	CASSSGEKSGELFF
NA	TRBV5-1	NA	TRBJ1-4	TGCGCCAGCAGCTTGGAGGGAGTGCGGGAAAAACTGTTTTTT	CASSLEGVREKLFF
NA	TRBV13	NA	TRBJ2-1	TGTGCCAGCAGCGCGCCCGGGACTGTGGGCGGCAATGAGCAGTTCTTC	CASSAPGTVGGNEQFF
TRBD2	TRBV7-9	NA	TRBJ2-5	TGTGCCAGCAGCTTTCGTTCACTAGCGGGGGAAGAGACCCAGTACTTC	CASSFRSLAGEETQYF
TRBD1	TRBV11-3	once	TRBJ2-7	TGTGCCAGCAGCTTACTGGGGACAGGCTCCTACGAGCAGTACTTC	CASSLLGTGSYEQYF
NA	TRBV21-1	NA	TRBJ2-1	TGTGCCAGCAGCAAACGGGGGGGCGCAGGTGAGCAGTTCTTC	CASSKRGGAGEQFF
TRBD2	TRBV4-3	NA	TRBJ2-7	TGCGCCAGCAGCCCCCTACCCACTAGCGGGGAGGGGTACGAGCAGTACTTC	CASSPLPTSGEGYEQYF
NA	TRBV20-1	once	TRBJ2-3	TGCAGTATCTCAAGCACAGATACGCAGTATTTT	CSISSTDTQYF
TRBD1	TRBV6-5	NA	TRBJ1-5	TGTGCCAGCAGTGCGGACAGGGGGTCGGATCAGCCCCAGCATTTT	CASSADRGSDQPQHF